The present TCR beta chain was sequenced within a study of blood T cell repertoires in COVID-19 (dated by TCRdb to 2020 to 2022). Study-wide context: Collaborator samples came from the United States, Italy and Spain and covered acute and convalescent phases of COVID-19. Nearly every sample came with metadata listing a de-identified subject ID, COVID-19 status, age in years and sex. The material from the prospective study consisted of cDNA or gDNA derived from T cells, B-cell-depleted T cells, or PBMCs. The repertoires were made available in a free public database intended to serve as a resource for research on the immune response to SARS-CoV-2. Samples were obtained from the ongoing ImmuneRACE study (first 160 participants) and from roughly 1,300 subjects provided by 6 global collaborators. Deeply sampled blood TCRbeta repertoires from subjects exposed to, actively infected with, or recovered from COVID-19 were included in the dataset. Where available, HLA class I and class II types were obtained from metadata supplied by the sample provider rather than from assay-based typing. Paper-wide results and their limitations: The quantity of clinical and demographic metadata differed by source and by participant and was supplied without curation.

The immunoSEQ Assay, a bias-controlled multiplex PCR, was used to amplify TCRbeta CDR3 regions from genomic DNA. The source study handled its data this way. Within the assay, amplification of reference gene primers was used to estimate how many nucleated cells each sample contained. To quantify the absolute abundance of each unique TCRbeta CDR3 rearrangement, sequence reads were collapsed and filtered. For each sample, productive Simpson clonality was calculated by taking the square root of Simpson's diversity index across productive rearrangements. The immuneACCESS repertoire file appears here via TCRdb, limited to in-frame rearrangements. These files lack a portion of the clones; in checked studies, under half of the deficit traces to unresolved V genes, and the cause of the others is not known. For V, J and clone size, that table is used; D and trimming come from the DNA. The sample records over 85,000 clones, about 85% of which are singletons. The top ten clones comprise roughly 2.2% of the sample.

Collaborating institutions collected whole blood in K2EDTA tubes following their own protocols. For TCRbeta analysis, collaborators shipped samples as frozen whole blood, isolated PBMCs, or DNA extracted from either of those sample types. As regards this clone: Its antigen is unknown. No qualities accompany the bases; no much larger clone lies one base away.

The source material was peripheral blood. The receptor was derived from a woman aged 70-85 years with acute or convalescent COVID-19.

The CDR3 protein sequence reads: CASSLGGSRGYGYTF. The bases are TGTGCCAGCAGCTTGGGGGGTAGCAGGGGCTATGGCTACACCTTC. The chain joins TRBV5-4 to TRBJ1-2, with TRBD1 as a weak D call on 6 bases. From the germline V gene (reference sequence), CDR1 is SGHNT and CDR2 is YYREEE. Deletion took 0 bases off V and 4 bases off J, with a span of 13 bases between the germline ends. Counted from cysteine to phenylalanine, this CDR3 has 15 amino acids. Just the 45-base CDR3 DNA is kept, in frame starting at base 1.